This TCR beta chain was identified in a study of T cells after yellow fever vaccination. Germline CDR1 is SGHTA and CDR2 is FQGNSA. The CDR3 has 15 residues. TCR cDNA was made by 5'RACE template switching, adding a universal primer site and UMIs. TCRdb redid the calling of the 5' RACE reads with MiXCR, one entry per CDR3 protein. The table has approximately 580,000 distinct CDR3 sequences, about 15% seen once. As for this clonotype: Its specificity is not known. One end of the junction varies from germline; a read error may be responsible.

Study-level results: Reappearance after the booster was seen for most primary-vaccination clones, at 95% to 97% CD4 and 88% CD8. Sorted repertoires could include abundant contaminating clonotypes from bulk cells.

The starting material was PBMCs, obtained less than 6 days after the first yellow fever vaccination. The chain has TRBV7-2 and TRBJ1-4; tentative D call: TRBD1 (6 bases). The TCR sequence derives from a man between 18 and 35 years old who received the YFV17D yellow fever vaccine. CDR3 in amino acids: CASSIASGASEKLFF. The DNA for the CDR3 is TGTGCCAGCAGCATAGCGTCGGGGGCGAGTGAAAAACTGTTTTTT.